This section outlines one TCR beta chain sequence together with its context. Its antigen is unknown. The data derive from a study of PD-1 blockade in classical Hodgkin lymphoma. Some clones are missing from TCRdb's copy, which holds only in-frame ones; the method was immunoSEQ multiplex PCR. The table shows 40,000 to 55,000 clones, with 78% occurring only once. Study findings and constraints: According to reports, newly diagnosed patients had lower baseline TCR diversity than healthy donors, and relapsed/refractory patients had lower baseline TCR diversity still.

Time point described: cycle 4 day 1 (C4D1), after about 6 weeks of nivolumab. Relapse after autologous stem cell transplantation occurred in every patient, and brentuximab vedotin exposure varied. The clonotype originates from a human donor with classical Hodgkin lymphoma. The material was peripheral blood mononuclear cells (PBMCs), obtained before the fourth cycle of nivolumab.

CDR3 residues: CASSVSVTGELFF. CDR3 sequence (DNA): TGTGCCAGCAGCGTATCCGTCACCGGGGAGCTGTTTTTT. This sequence joins TRBV9 and TRBJ2-2, with D unresolved. CDR3 size: 13 residues. Deletions cut 1 base from V and 4 bases from J, with 5 bases between. Germline lookup yields CDR1 SGDLS and CDR2 YYNGEE.